The clone carrying this T cell receptor beta chain was counted many times. The antigen remains unidentified. This entry belongs to a study of response to subunit inactivated influenza vaccine. Study-wide points: Authors suggested each seasonal flu vaccination may recruit only limited numbers of new T cells.

Via MiXCR, TCRdb re-called the RT-PCR reads, giving one row per CDR3 protein. Found here are around 500,000 distinct CDR3 sequences, around 9.9% of them singletons; the top ten hold more than 10%. Sequenced here: PBMCs from blood, sampled more than 35 days after vaccination. This receptor was identified in a man aged 50-59 years who received an inactivated influenza vaccine.

The CDR3 DNA is TGTGCCAGCAGCCGCAGTGGGGTTAGCTACGAGCAGTACTTC. Translating gives CASSRSGVSYEQYF. The chain recombines TRBV3-1 with TRBJ2-7, with D uncertain. Trimming stripped 4 bases from V and 3 bases from J, with 13 bases between. The CDR3 covers 14 residues. CDR1 and CDR2 from the germline V gene are LGHDT and YNNKEL (reference sequence).